The T cell receptor (beta chain) described here comes from a study of shared clonotypes between healthy human individuals. With respect to this clone: What it recognizes is unknown.

The assay was carried out at the deep level. Evenly divided among several immunoSEQ plates was the genomic DNA of each subset. The method was immunoSEQ multiplex PCR; TCRdb's version includes in-frame clones alone and lacks a portion of them. This table holds about 1.1 million clones, roughly 74% found once. The length of the CDR3 is 13 residues. In germline, CDR1 is SGHNT, CDR2 YYREEE (reference sequence). Deletions cut 4 bases from V and 8 bases from J, with 15 bases between. Study results and caveats: Generation probability values for non-shared clonotypes were lower than those for clonotypes shared by all four donors. Naive CD4 clonotypes were shared across a few donors at 4% to 5%.

V and J are TRBV5-4 and TRBJ1-2; D is ambiguous. The TCR comes from a man aged 18 to 35 in good health. Some clones in this sample may be carry-over from other donors' samples. The sequencing input was memory CD4+ T cells from PBMCs. Subset defined: CD45RA-negative fraction. CDR3 coding DNA: TGTGCCAGCAGCCCTCGGGAGGCCCGCGGCTACACCTTC. It yields the protein CASSPREARGYTF.